This T cell receptor beta chain is drawn from a study of blood T cell repertoires in COVID-19. For the study at large: Italy, Spain and the United States were the sources of the convalescent and acute COVID-19 samples.

The germline V and J ends were trimmed by 8 bases and 0 bases, with 8 bases remaining between them. The CDR3 spans 13 residues. From germline, CDR1 is GTSNPN and CDR2 SVGIG (reference sequence). Produced via immunoSEQ multiplex PCR; TCRdb's table is partial and in-frame only. The sample includes more than 90,000 clones, around 67% seen only once; the top ten take around 24%. V is TRBV30 and J is TRBJ2-6, with a possible D match to TRBD1 (5 bases). The sample consisted of peripheral blood. This TCR came from a woman in her sixties or seventies in a cohort sampled during active or convalescent COVID-19. The CDR3 coding sequence is TGTGCCCAGGGCCACTCTGGGGCCAACGTCCTGACTTTC. Translated, it gives CAQGHSGANVLTF.